Listed here is a single T cell receptor (beta chain). This clonotype occurred many times. Its antigen remains undetermined. Base-call qualities are not available, and no considerably larger clone is one nucleotide away. Library method: RACE. Sequencing was carried out with a NextSeq 500. During library preparation, unique molecular identifiers were attached to individual cDNA molecules so that TCRs could be counted in a quantitative, reproducible way. Both TCR alpha and TCR beta chains were sequenced from each blood RNA sample. Per the source publication's procedure: A median of roughly 100,000 TCRs per sample was observed, with a range of about 23,224 to 700,000. The Decombinator software suite was used to annotate the V, J and CDR3 of the TCR reads. For the PS versus PT1 abundance plots, all samples were subsampled to the same number of TCRs (28,000). Expanded TCRs were defined as absent before sensitization and observed at least eight times at the 2-week time point. TCRdb reran the public reads through fastp at Q25 and MiXCR, keeping productive beta chains. All rows with the same CDR3 protein become a single entry with the most common DNA and genes. The authors' filters were not applied to this entry. The sample table records over 150,000 distinct CDR3 sequences; 25% to 35% of these occur just once. The ten top clones hold 2.1% of the sample.

The record originates from a study of human T cells and chemical hapten exposure (dated by TCRdb to about 2021). Turning to the overall study: For sensitization, 2% DPC in acetone was applied to a roughly 2 cm by roughly 2 cm area of upper inner arm skin. Patients additionally received weekly therapeutic DPC doses to the scalp throughout the roughly 23-week study period. Patch testing on the upper back used Finn chambers containing 0.01% DPC, with scoring done after 6 days according to International Contact Dermatitis Research Group standards. Most of the patients in the cohort were female, and the cohort covered alopecia areata with under or over 50% scalp involvement, alopecia totalis and alopecia universalis. Libraries were pooled for sequencing, and per-sample TCR yields varied mainly because of small differences in library volumes within the pool. The study tracked peripheral blood TCR repertoire changes in vivo during primary and secondary sensitization to the hapten diphenylcyclopropenone (DPC) in alopecia patients. Blood samples were taken from patients before sensitization (week 0) and at 2, 6 and about 24 weeks after DPC sensitization. Roughly 30 alopecia patients provided blood for TCR sequencing at one to four time points (pre-sensitization, 2, 6 and 24 weeks).

What the study reported, not specific to this receptor: A positive correlation was found between the number of PT1 expanded TCRs and patch test score, with significance reached at thresholds 8, 16 and 32 but not 4. Compared with pre-sensitization or healthy control sets, expanded TCRs formed significantly more large CDR3 similarity clusters, which is consistent with antigen-driven responses. After repeated subsampling, changes were observed in the strength of the expansion versus patch-test correlation and in the threshold at which the correlation became significant. Because every patient had alopecia, a presumed autoimmune disease, the patients' immune response might differ from that of healthy individuals. The number of TCRs above 1 in 1000 frequency did not change with DPC sensitization; there was no evidence of global repertoire structure alterations.

V is trimmed back by 4 bases and J by 1 base, and the junction contains 3 bases that no gene match accounts for. The CDR3 runs 14 residues from the cysteine to the phenylalanine. Just the 42-base CDR3 DNA is kept, in frame starting at base 1. For CDR1 and CDR2, the germline V gene lists SGHRS and YFSETQ. The time point label for this specimen denotes: patch test 3, about 24 weeks after DPC sensitization. The treatment or condition label, as the study defines it: therapeutic diphenylcyclopropenone sensitization with weekly scalp DPC. At each patch-test visit, blood was drawn before the patch test was applied. Patients were eligible if aged 18 to 70, diagnosed with alopecia and judged suitable for DPC therapy, and pregnant patients were excluded. Total RNA was extracted from unfractionated whole blood collected in Tempus Blood RNA tubes.

This TCR came from a woman between 18 and 29 years old with alopecia areata. Some clones in this sample may be carry-over from other donors' samples. The receptor chain draws on TRBV5-1 and TRBJ1-1, and TRBD1 aligns with 8 junction nucleotides. This specimen consisted of whole blood, obtained in connection with sensitization to the hapten diphenylcyclopropenone (DPC). The nucleotides are TGCGCCAGCAGCACCGGACAGGGGAACACTGAAGCTTTCTTT. Its protein reads: CASSTGQGNTEAFF.